This TCR beta chain was observed in a study of T cell responses to AZD1222 COVID-19 vaccine. Only a few counts were recorded for this clone. As yet, its antigen is unknown. Study-wide results and limits: No repertoire was sampled before or during the peak T cell response, only after it. Donor demographics were predominantly white British with a female majority; clonal diversity may be underestimated. Reportedly, close to half of spike-specific TCRs are directed against unmutated variant regions.

This CDR3 contains 15 residues. Germline loops: CDR1 MNHNS, CDR2 SASEGT. Trimming removed 3 bases from V and 6 bases from J, with 14 bases in between. Sequencing was performed with immunoSEQ multiplex PCR; in TCRdb, only in-frame clones are kept and a portion is missing. The sample includes some 95,000 clones, roughly 86% seen only once; the top ten take about 2.8%. The chain has TRBV6-1 and TRBJ1-4; TRBD1 might be the D (5 bases). Source: peripheral blood, taken on day 0 of MenACWY control vaccination. This TCR derives from an adult in good health. The CDR3 here is CASSDEPGTDEKLFF. CDR3 sequence (DNA): TGTGCCAGCAGTGACGAACCCGGGACGGATGAAAAACTGTTTTTT.